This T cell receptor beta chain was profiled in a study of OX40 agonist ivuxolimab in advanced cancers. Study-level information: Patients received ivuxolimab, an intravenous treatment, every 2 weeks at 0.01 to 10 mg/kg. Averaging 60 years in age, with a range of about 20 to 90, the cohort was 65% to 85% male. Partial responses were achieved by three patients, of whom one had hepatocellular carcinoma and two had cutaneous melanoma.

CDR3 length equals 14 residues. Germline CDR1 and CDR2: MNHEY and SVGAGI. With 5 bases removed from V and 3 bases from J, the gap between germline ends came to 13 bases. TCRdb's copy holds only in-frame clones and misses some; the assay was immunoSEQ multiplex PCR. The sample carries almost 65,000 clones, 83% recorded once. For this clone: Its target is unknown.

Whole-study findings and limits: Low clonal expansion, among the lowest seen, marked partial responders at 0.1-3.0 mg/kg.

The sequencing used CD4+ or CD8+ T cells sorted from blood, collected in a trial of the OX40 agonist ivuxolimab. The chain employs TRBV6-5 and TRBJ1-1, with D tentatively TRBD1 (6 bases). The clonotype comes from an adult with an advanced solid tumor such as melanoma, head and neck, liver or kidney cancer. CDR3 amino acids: CASSERDIYTEAFF. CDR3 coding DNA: TGTGCCAGCAGTGAGAGGGACATATACACTGAAGCTTTCTTT.